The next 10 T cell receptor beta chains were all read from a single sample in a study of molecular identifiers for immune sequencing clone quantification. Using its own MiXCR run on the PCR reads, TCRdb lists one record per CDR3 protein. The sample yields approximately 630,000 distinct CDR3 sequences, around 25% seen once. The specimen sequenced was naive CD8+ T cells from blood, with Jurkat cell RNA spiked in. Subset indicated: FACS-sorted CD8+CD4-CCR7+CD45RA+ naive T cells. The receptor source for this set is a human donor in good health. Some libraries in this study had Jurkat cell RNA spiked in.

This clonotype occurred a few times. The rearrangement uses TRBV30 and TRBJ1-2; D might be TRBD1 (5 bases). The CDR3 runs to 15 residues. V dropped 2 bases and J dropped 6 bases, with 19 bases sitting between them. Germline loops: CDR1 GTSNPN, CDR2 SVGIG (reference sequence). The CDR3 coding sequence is TGTGCCTGGAGTCTAACTGACAGCCTTGGGGATGGCTACACCTTC. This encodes CAWSLTDSLGDGYTF.

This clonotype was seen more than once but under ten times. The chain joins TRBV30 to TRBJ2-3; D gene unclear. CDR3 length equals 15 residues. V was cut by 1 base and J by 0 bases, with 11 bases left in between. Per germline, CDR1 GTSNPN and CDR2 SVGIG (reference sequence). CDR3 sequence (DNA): TGTGCCTGGAGTGAGGGTTGGGCTAGCACAGATACGCAGTATTTT. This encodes CAWSEGWASTDTQYF.

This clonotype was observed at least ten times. This chain's CDR3 is CASSLSPTSTDTQYF. In DNA form, the CDR3 reads TGTGCCAGCAGTTTATCCCCTACAAGCACAGATACGCAGTATTTT. The chain has TRBV27 and TRBJ2-3; D call uncertain. The germline V gene has CDR1 MNHEY and CDR2 SMNVEV (reference sequence). The CDR3 runs to 15 residues. V was pared by 0 bases and J by 0 bases, with 7 bases between.

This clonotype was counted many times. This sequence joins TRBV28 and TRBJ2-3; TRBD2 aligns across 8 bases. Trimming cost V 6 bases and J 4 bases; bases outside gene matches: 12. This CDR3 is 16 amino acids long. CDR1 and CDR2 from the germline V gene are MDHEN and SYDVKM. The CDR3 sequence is CASSLRGGGTPDTQYF. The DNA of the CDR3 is TGTGCCAGCAGCCTTCGGGGGGGGGGAACCCCAGATACGCAGTATTTT. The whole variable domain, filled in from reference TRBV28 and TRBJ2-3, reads DVKVTQSSRYLVKRTGEKVFLECVQDMDHENMFWYRQDPGLGLRLIYFSYDVKMKEKGDIPEGYSVSREKKERFSLILESASTNQTSMYLCASSLRGGGTPDTQYFGPGTRLTVL.

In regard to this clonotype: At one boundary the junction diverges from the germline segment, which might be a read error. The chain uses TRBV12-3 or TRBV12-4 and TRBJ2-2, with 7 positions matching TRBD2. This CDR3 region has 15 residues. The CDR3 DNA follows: TGTGCCAGCAGCCATACTAGCGCGGTCGCCGGGGAGCCGTTTTTT. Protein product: CASSHTSAVAGEPFF.

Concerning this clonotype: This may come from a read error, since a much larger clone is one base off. CDR3 nucleotide sequence: TGTGCCAGCAGTGAAGCAACCGGGGACACTGAAGCTTTCTTT. Its protein product is CASSEATGDTEAFF. V and J are TRBV6-1 and TRBJ1-1, with D hard to call. V was pared by 0 bases and J by 3 bases, with 8 bases between. The germline V gene encodes CDR1 MNHNS and CDR2 SASEGT. This CDR3 comprises 14 residues.

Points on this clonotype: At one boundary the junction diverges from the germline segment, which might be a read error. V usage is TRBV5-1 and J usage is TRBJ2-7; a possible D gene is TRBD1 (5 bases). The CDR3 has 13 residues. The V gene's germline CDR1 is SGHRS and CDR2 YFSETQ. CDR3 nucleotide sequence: TGCGCCTGCAGCTTGACAGTTTCCTACGAGCAGTACTTC. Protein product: CACSLTVSYEQYF.

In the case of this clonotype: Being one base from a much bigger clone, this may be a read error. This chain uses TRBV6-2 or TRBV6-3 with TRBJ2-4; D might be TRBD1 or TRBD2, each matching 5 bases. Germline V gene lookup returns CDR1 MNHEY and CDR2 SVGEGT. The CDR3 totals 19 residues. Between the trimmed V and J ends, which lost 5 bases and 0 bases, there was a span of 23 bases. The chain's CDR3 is CASSHRGAENLLAKNIQYF. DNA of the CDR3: TGTGCCAGCAGTCACCGAGGGGCAGAAAACCTACTAGCCAAAAACATTCAGTACTTC.

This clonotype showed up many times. The CDR3 is CATAAAGSIQETQYF. In DNA, the CDR3 is TGTGCCACCGCGGCAGCGGGTTCCATCCAAGAGACCCAGTACTTC. The chain combines TRBV18 with TRBJ2-5; TRBD2 might be the D (6 bases). The CDR3 runs 15 residues. The germline CDR1 and CDR2 sequences are KGHSH and LQKENI. The ends were cut back, 10 bases at V and 1 base at J, with 19 bases in the middle.

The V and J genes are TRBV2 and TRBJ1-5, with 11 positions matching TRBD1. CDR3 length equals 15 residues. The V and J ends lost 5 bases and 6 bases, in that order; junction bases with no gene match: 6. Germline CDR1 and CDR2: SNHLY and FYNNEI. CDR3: CASSSGQGAAQPQHF. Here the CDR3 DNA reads TGTGCCAGCAGTTCAGGACAGGGGGCTGCTCAGCCCCAGCATTTT.